A single sample gave rise to the 20 T cell receptor beta chains below, sequenced in a study of blood T cell repertoires in COVID-19. The table came from immunoSEQ multiplex PCR; TCRdb's copy has only in-frame clones and leaves some out. The sample consists of 210,000 or so clones, around 87% of them appearing once. Sequenced: peripheral blood. Source of these receptors: a man aged 45 to 65 with acute or convalescent COVID-19.

CDR3 bases: TGTGCCAGCAGTGGGACAGGGGAAGAGACCCAGTACTTC. This encodes CASSGTGEETQYF. The chain couples TRBV6-8 to TRBJ2-5; TRBD1 matches 10 bases. With V trimmed by 5 bases and J by 3 bases, 0 bases remained unmatched. Germline V gives CDR1 MNHGY, CDR2 SAAAGT. The CDR3 runs to 13 residues.

This clone was counted only a few times. The chain couples TRBV7-9 to TRBJ2-2, with 7 bases that match TRBD1. The CDR3 totals 15 residues. Per germline, CDR1 SEHNR and CDR2 FQNEAQ (reference sequence). Germline trimming cut 8 bases from V and 1 base from J; bases unmatched to any gene: 7. CDR3 protein: CASDYRDRNTGELFF. The CDR3 DNA sequence: TGTGCCAGCGACTACCGGGACAGGAACACCGGGGAGCTGTTTTTT.

The chain recombines TRBV7-8 with TRBJ1-2; D perhaps matches TRBD1 (6 bases). V was pared by 1 base and J by 8 bases, with 14 bases between. Germline loops: CDR1 SGHVS, CDR2 FQNEAQ. The CDR3 consists of 14 residues. CDR3 sequence (DNA): TGTGCCAGCAGCTTAGGACCGGGCAGGGGAGGCTACACCTTC. Protein: CASSLGPGRGGYTF.

J is TRBJ1-6 and V is TRBV9; no clear D gene. V gave up 5 bases and J gave up 6 bases, with 6 bases separating them. CDR1 and CDR2 (germline): SGDLS, YYNGEE. CDR3 length: 12 amino acids. CDR3 region: CASSGLNSPLHF. In nucleotides, the CDR3 is TGTGCCAGCAGTGGGCTTAATTCACCCCTCCACTTT.

This chain uses TRBV5-1 with TRBJ2-5, with a tentative D call TRBD1 (5 bases). In germline, CDR1 is SGHRS, CDR2 YFSETQ. The CDR3 has 13 residues. Trimming took off 4 bases at V and 2 bases at J, with 9 bases between the two ends. The CDR3 DNA sequence: TGCGCCAGCAGCCGGACATTACAAGAGACCCAGTACTTC. Translating gives CASSRTLQETQYF.

The chain has TRBV29-1 and TRBJ2-7; D not resolved. Germline V gene lookup returns CDR1 SQVTM and CDR2 ANQGSEA. The CDR3 extends over 13 amino acids. Trimming stripped 2 bases from V and 5 bases from J, with 13 bases between. The CDR3 spells CSVETLGVDEQYV. In DNA form, the CDR3 reads TGCAGCGTTGAAACGCTAGGAGTGGACGAGCAGTACGTC.

Of note for this clone: A junction end diverges from the germline sequence, so it may reflect a read error. V is TRBV27 and J is TRBJ1-4; unclear D gene. The germline V gene encodes CDR1 MNHEY and CDR2 SMNVEV (reference sequence). CDR3 length: 15 amino acids. The CDR3 loop reads CASSSQKSVGKKLFF. DNA for the CDR3: TGTGCCAGCAGTTCACAGAAGTCGGTAGGAAAAAAGCTGTTTTTT.

This sequence joins TRBV7-9 and TRBJ2-7; D gene ambiguous. This CDR3 has 11 amino acids. Germline V gene sequence: CDR1 SEHNR, CDR2 FQNEAQ (reference sequence). V gave up 0 bases and J gave up 9 bases, with 6 bases separating them. The CDR3 coding sequence is TGTGCCAGCAGCTTAGCGCAGGTGCAGTACTTC. Translating it yields CASSLAQVQYF. The variable domain in full, with the rest retrieved from reference TRBV7-9 and TRBJ2-7, is DTGVSQNPRHKITKRGQNVTFRCDPISEHNRLYWYRQTLGQGPEFLTYFQNEAQLEKSRLLSDRFSAERPKGSFSTLEIQRTEQGDSAMYLCASSLAQVQYFGPGTRLTVT.

The rearrangement uses TRBV7-2 and TRBJ1-2; TRBD1 might be the D (6 bases). V lost 5 bases to trimming and J lost 2 bases, with 15 bases between them. Germline CDR1 reads SGHTA; CDR2 reads FQGNSA. This CDR3 region has 15 residues. This chain's CDR3 is CASSLVQGPNYGYTF. As DNA, the CDR3 is TGTGCCAGCAGCCTCGTGCAGGGGCCCAACTATGGCTACACCTTC.

About this clone itself: The junction departs from the called germline gene at one end, perhaps through a read error. The chain has TRBV19 and TRBJ1-5, with no clear D. The CDR3 covers 16 residues. Germline assignment: CDR1 LNHDA and CDR2 SQIVND (reference sequence). The CDR3 loop reads CASSSIAGASNQPQHF. In DNA form, the CDR3 reads TGTGCCAGCAGTAGTATCGCGGGAGCTAGCAATCAGCCCCAGCATTTT.

The J gene is TRBJ2-5, the V gene TRBV19, with D perhaps matching TRBD1 (5 bases). Germline V lookup: CDR1 LNHDA, CDR2 SQIVND (reference sequence). V was shortened by 6 bases and J by 5 bases, with 19 bases between the two germline ends. The CDR3 length is 15 residues. As DNA, the CDR3 is TGTGCCAGTAGCCCGGGTGCTGGGGCAGGTGAGACCCAGTACTTC. Encoded protein: CASSPGAGAGETQYF.

The rearrangement uses TRBV6-9 and TRBJ2-4; unclear D gene. With 4 bases removed from V and 0 bases from J, the gap between germline ends came to 10 bases. From germline, CDR1 is MNHGY and CDR2 SVAAGI. The CDR3 is 15 amino acids. The CDR3 loop is CASSFSRIAKNIQYF. CDR3 coding DNA: TGTGCCAGCAGTTTTAGCAGAATAGCCAAAAACATTCAGTACTTC.

The V call is TRBV11-1, the J call TRBJ2-7; possibly TRBD2 for D (6 bases). V dropped 0 bases and J dropped 4 bases, with 13 bases sitting between them. The CDR3 is made up of 15 amino acids. Looked up from germline, CDR1 is SGHAT and CDR2 is FQDESV (reference sequence). This chain's CDR3 is CASSLAGTATYEQYF. DNA of the CDR3: TGTGCCAGCAGCTTAGCCGGGACTGCCACTTACGAGCAGTACTTC. Complete variable domain (other parts from reference TRBV11-1 and TRBJ2-7): EAEVAQSPRYKITEKSQAVAFWCDPISGHATLYWYRQILGQGPELLVQFQDESVVDDSQLPKDRFSAERLKGVDSTLKIQPAELGDSAMYLCASSLAGTATYEQYFGPGTRLTVT.

This chain connects TRBV6-2 or TRBV6-3 to TRBJ2-7, with 9 bases aligning to TRBD1. The V gene end was trimmed by 1 base and the J gene end by 7 bases; junction bases not matched to a gene: 5. Germline V gene lookup returns CDR1 MNHEY and CDR2 SVGEGT. The CDR3 totals 14 residues. CDR3 residues: CASSYYGQGREQYV. CDR3 nucleotide sequence: TGTGCCAGCAGTTACTACGGACAGGGGAGAGAGCAGTACGTC.

V usage is TRBV6-2 or TRBV6-3 and J usage is TRBJ2-7; perhaps TRBD1 as D (6 bases). Trimming took off 2 bases at V and 6 bases at J, with 8 bases between the two ends. The CDR3 extends over 12 amino acids. Per the germline V gene, CDR1 is MNHEY and CDR2 is SVGEGT. The CDR3 region is CASSYQGTEQYV. The CDR3 DNA reads TGTGCCAGCAGTTACCAGGGGACCGAGCAGTACGTC.

This chain joins TRBV5-4 and TRBJ2-1; TRBD2 aligns across 14 bases. J gave up 4 bases and V 10 bases, and 4 bases lay outside the gene matches. This CDR3 is 14 amino acids long. Germline lookup yields CDR1 SGHNT and CDR2 YYREEE (reference sequence). The CDR3 is CAGRTSGRYNEQFF. Here the CDR3 DNA reads TGTGCCGGGAGGACTAGCGGGAGGTACAATGAGCAGTTCTTC. Combining the CDR3 with reference TRBV5-4 and TRBJ2-1 gives the whole variable domain ETGVTQSPTHLIKTRGQQVTLRCSSQSGHNTVSWYQQALGQGPQFIFQYYREEENGRGNFPPRFSGLQFPNYSSELNVNALELDDSALYLCAGRTSGRYNEQFFGPGTRLTVL.

V and J are TRBV28 and TRBJ1-5; 9 nucleotides agree with TRBD1. Germline CDR1 is MDHEN and CDR2 is SYDVKM. CDR3 size: 15 residues. Trimming at V came to 5 bases and at J to 7 bases, leaving 9 bases not matched to a gene. CDR3 amino acids: CASSQAGQGPQPQHF. DNA of the CDR3: TGTGCCAGCAGTCAAGCGGGACAGGGTCCCCAGCCCCAGCATTTT.

The rearrangement joins TRBV5-1 to TRBJ1-1; D perhaps matches TRBD1 (6 bases). V gave up 4 bases and J gave up 5 bases, with 12 bases separating them. Germline lookup yields CDR1 SGHRS and CDR2 YFSETQ. The CDR3 contains 13 residues. The CDR3, as DNA: TGCGCCAGCAGCGGGGGCGGCGGGACTGAAGCTTTCTTT. Its translation is CASSGGGGTEAFF.

J is TRBJ1-5 and V is TRBV6-1, with a weak D call TRBD1 (6 bases). CDR3 length equals 15 residues. V lost 1 base and J lost 5, with 12 bases in between. Germline V gene data show CDR1 as MNHNS and CDR2 as SASEGT. For the CDR3, the DNA is TGTGCCAGCAGTGAAGGTGGAGCAGGGGATCAGCCCCAGCATTTT. Protein: CASSEGGAGDQPQHF.

The CDR3 protein is CASSGTWEGINEKLFF. In DNA form, the CDR3 reads TGTGCCAGCAGTGGTACGTGGGAGGGGATTAATGAAAAACTGTTTTTT. This chain joins TRBV6-1 and TRBJ1-4, with D possibly matching TRBD1 (5 bases). In germline, CDR1 is MNHNS, CDR2 SASEGT. V was cut by 4 bases and J by 4 bases, with 16 bases left in between. The CDR3 loop spans 16 amino acids.